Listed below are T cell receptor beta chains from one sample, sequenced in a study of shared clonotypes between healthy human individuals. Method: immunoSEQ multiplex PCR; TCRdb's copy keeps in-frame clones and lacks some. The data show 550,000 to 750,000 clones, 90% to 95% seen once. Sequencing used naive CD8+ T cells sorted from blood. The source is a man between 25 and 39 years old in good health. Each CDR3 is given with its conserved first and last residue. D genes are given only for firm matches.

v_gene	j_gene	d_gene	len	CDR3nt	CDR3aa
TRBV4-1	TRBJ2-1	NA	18	TGCGCCAGCAGCCACCCCCCCCAACAGGGAATTCTGGGGAATGAGCAGTTCTTC	CASSHPPQQGILGNEQFF
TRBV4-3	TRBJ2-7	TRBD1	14	TGCGCCAGCAGCCCAAGGACAGGCGCCTACGAGCAGTACTTC	CASSPRTGAYEQYF
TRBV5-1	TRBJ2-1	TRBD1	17	TGCGCCAGCAGCTTGGCCATGGACAGGGGGAATTACAATGAGCAGTTCTTC	CASSLAMDRGNYNEQFF
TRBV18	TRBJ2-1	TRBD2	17	TGTGCCAGCTCACCAAGACTAGCGGGAAGGGTCTACAATGAGCAGTTCTTC	CASSPRLAGRVYNEQFF
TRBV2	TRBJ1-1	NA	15	TGTGCCAGCAGTGAAGGTATAGGGTGGAACACTGAAGCTTTCTTT	CASSEGIGWNTEAFF
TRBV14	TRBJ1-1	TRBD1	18	TGTGCCAGCAGCCAAGATCGAGACAGGGGGCGAAGAGGCACTGAAGCTTTCTTT	CASSQDRDRGRRGTEAFF
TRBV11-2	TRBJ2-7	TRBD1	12	TGTGCCAGCAGCCAGACAGGGGGCGAGCAGTACTTC	CASSQTGGEQYF
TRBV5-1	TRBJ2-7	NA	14	TGCGCCAGCAGCTTGGTGCGGGACTCCTACGAGCAGTACTTC	CASSLVRDSYEQYF
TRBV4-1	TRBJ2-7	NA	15	TGCGCCAGCAGCCACAGACATTCAACAACCTACGAGCAGTACTTC	CASSHRHSTTYEQYF
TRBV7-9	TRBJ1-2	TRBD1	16	TGTGCCAGCAGCTTTTCTGAGACAGGGGGGATCTTTGGCTACACCTTC	CASSFSETGGIFGYTF
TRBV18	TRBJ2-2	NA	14	TGTGCCAGCTCACCACCGAAGGACACCGGGGAGCTGTTTTTT	CASSPPKDTGELFF